This T cell receptor beta chain emerged from a study of T cells in Graves' hyperthyroidism and ophthalmopathy. Study-level information: Before any treatment, at initial diagnosis, peripheral blood was collected.

In the case of this clonotype: Its cognate antigen is unknown.

General study findings and limits: Ophthalmopathy and stable hyperthyroidism were told apart by a 13 V-J model.

Looked up from germline, CDR1 is SNHLY and CDR2 is FYNNEI. Deletions cut 2 bases from V and 0 bases from J, with 10 bases between. This CDR3 comprises 15 residues. Amplified TCR beta CDR3 regions came from RNA transcripts. Carried out on the TCR CDR3, a first-round RT-PCR used the HTBI primer set. TCRdb reprocessed the multiplex PCR reads via MiXCR and lists one record per CDR3 protein. The sample carries some 600,000 distinct CDR3 sequences, roughly 13% recorded once. A sample of blood taken at first hyperthyroidism diagnosis preceded any ophthalmopathy symptoms. The source of the PBMCs was 8.5 to 10 ml of fresh peripheral blood.

The V call is TRBV2, the J call TRBJ1-2; D perhaps matches TRBD1 (5 bases). This sequence was found in a woman younger than 45 with Graves' hyperthyroidism that later progressed to Graves' ophthalmopathy. The sample was blood. The CDR3 DNA reads as TGTGCCAGCAGTGAACAGGGAGGGTCTAACTATGGCTACACCTTC. As protein: CASSEQGGSNYGYTF.